These 3 T cell receptor beta chains came from one sample sequenced in a study of HIV-infected children after antiretroviral therapy interruption. Unique molecular identifiers were included in an RNA-based 3' RACE TCR library. TCRdb analysed the 3' RACE reads with MiXCR anew, one entry per CDR3 protein. The sample has about 89,000 distinct CDR3 sequences; 6.9% are singletons. Treatment specified: PENTA 11 planned treatment interruption arm or continuous ART arm. Material: CD45RA+ CD4+ T cells from PBMCs, pooled from several time points, obtained from a donor given antiretroviral therapy, either interrupted or continuous. Documented subset: naive CD4+ CD45RA+ CD45RO- T cells. These receptors all stem from a pool of human donors with HIV.

In its sample, this clonotype was seen a few times. This chain connects TRBV12-3 or TRBV12-4 to TRBJ2-7; D is possibly TRBD1 or TRBD2 (5 bases each). This CDR3 has 14 amino acids. Trimming left V 6 bases short and J 6 bases short, with 18 bases between. CDR3 loop: CASSLSFPGGEQYF. The CDR3 region has the DNA TGTGCCAGCAGCCTCAGTTTCCCTGGGGGCGAGCAGTACTTC.

The table lists this clonotype with many counts. As DNA, the CDR3 is TGTGCCACCAGCAAAGACAGGGAGGGTTTTATAGTAAATGAGCAGTTCTTC. It translates to CATSKDREGFIVNEQFF. The rearrangement joins TRBV15 to TRBJ2-1, with D perhaps matching TRBD1 or TRBD2 (7 bases each). Germline lookup yields CDR1 LNHNV and CDR2 YYDKDF (reference sequence). Trimming cost V 4 bases and J 7 bases, with 23 bases left between them. This CDR3 spans 17 amino acids.

This clonotype showed up just a few times. The chain carries TRBV20-1 and TRBJ1-5, with D uncertain. The germline gives CDR1 DFQATT, CDR2 SNEGSKA (reference sequence). The length of the CDR3 is 12 residues. The germline V and J ends were trimmed by 3 bases and 4 bases, with 7 bases remaining between them. The CDR3 DNA follows: TGCAGTGCTAGTTTAGGGAATCAGCCCCAGCATTTT. Its protein product is CSASLGNQPQHF.